This record covers a single TCR beta chain. Germline is not matched at one junction end, which may reflect a read error. In the authors' methods: Estimated nucleated cell counts came from reference gene primer amplification. This table comes from immunoSEQ multiplex PCR, and its TCRdb copy is limited to in-frame clones, with some not included. The V and J calls and clone size come from that table; D and trimming were worked out from the DNA. The data show roughly 250,000 clones, around 81% seen once. This sample was taken from a study of blood T cell repertoires in COVID-19. In the study overall: Acute and convalescent COVID-19 samples came from the United States, Italy and Spain. T cells, B-cell-depleted T cells, or PBMCs provided the cDNA or gDNA that served as material.

CDR1 is MNHEY and CDR2 is SVGEGT in the germline V gene. The CDR3 is 12 residues long. Sequences were obtained from peripheral blood. The sequence was collected from a woman in her sixties with active or convalescent COVID-19. The rearrangement uses TRBV6-2 or TRBV6-3 and TRBJ2-7; D possibly corresponds to TRBD1 (5 bases). CDR3 loop: CASSYSTTARDF. CDR3 sequence (DNA): TGTGCCAGCAGTTACTCGACGACAGCTAGGGATTTC.